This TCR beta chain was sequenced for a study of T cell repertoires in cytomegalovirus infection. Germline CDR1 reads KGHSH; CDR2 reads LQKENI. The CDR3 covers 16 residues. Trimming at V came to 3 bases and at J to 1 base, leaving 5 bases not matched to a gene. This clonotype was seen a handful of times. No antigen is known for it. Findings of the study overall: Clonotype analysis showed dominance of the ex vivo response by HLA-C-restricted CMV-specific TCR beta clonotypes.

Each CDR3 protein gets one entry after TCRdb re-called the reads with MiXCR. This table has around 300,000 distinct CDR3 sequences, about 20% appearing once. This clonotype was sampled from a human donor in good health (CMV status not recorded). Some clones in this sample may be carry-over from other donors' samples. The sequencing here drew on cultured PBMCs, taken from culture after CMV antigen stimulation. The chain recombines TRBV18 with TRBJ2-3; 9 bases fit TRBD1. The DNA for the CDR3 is TGTGCCAGCTCACCCTCGACAGGGGGTGGCACAGATACGCAGTATTTT. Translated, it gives CASSPSTGGGTDTQYF.